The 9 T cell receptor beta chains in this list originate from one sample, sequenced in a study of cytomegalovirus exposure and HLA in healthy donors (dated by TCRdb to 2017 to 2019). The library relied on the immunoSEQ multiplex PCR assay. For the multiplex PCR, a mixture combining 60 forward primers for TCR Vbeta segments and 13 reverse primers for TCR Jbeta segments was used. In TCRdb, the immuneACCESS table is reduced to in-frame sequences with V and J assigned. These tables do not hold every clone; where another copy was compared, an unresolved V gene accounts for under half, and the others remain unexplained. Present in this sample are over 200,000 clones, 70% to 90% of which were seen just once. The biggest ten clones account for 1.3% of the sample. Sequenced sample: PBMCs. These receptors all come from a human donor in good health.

In DNA, the CDR3 is TGTGCCAGCAGTTTCCAGGAGACCCAGTACTTC. Its protein product is CASSFQETQYF. The V gene is TRBV6-1, the J gene TRBJ2-5; D is undetermined. CDR1 MNHNS and CDR2 SASEGT come from the germline V gene. The CDR3 spans 11 residues. V lost 5 bases, J lost 5 bases, and 6 bases lay in between.

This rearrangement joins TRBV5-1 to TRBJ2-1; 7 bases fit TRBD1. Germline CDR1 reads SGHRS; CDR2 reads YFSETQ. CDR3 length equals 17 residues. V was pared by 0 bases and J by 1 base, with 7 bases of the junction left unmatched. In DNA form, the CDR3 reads TGCGCCAGCAGCTTGGAGAGGGGGCAGAGGTCCTACAATGAGCAGTTCTTC. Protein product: CASSLERGQRSYNEQFF.

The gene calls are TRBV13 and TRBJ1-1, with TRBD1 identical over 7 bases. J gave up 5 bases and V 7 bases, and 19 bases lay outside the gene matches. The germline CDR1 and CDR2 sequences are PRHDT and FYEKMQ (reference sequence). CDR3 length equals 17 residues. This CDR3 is CASTFSLTGFRGTEAFF. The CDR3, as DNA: TGTGCCAGCACCTTCAGCCTGACAGGGTTTAGGGGAACTGAAGCTTTCTTT.

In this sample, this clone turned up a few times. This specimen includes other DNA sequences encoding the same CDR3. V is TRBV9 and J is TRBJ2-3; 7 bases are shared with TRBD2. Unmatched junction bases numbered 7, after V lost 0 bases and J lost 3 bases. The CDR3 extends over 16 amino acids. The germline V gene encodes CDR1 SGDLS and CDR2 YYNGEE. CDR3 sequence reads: CASSVGLAGRTDTQYF. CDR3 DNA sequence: TGTGCCAGCAGCGTAGGTTTAGCGGGTAGAACAGATACGCAGTATTTT. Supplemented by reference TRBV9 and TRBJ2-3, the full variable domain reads DSGVTQTPKHLITATGQRVTLRCSPRSGDLSVYWYQQSLDQGLQFLIQYYNGEERAKGNILERFSAQQFPDLHSELNLSSLELGDSALYFCASSVGLAGRTDTQYFGPGTRLTVL.

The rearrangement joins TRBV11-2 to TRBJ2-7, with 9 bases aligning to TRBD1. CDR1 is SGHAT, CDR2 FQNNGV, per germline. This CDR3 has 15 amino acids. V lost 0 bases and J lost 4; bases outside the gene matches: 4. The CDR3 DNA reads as TGTGCCAGCAGCTTAGAAGCACAGGGGGCGTACGAGCAGTACTTC. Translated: CASSLEAQGAYEQYF.

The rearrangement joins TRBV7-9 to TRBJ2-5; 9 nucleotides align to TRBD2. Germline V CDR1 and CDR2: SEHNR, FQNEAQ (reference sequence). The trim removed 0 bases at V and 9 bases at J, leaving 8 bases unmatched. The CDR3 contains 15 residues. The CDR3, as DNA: TGTGCCAGCAGCTTAGCGGATGGCGGGAGGGGGCCCCAGTACTTC. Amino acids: CASSLADGGRGPQYF.

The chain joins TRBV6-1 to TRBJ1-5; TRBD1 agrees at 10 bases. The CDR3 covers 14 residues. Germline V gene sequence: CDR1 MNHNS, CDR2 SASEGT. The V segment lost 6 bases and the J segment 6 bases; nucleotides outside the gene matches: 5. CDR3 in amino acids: CASRATGGIQPQHF. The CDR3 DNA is TGTGCCAGCAGGGCGACAGGGGGCATTCAGCCCCAGCATTTT.

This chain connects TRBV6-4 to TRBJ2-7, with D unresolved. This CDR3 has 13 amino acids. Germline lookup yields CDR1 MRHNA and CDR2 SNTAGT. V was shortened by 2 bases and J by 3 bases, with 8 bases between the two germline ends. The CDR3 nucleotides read TGTGCCAGCAGTGACCTGGCAGGCTACGAGCAGTACTTC. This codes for CASSDLAGYEQYF.

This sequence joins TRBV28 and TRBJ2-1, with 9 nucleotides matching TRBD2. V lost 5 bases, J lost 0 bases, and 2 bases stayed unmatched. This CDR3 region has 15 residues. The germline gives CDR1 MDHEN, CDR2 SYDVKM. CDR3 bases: TGTGCCAGCAGTCCGACTAGCGGCTCCTACAATGAGCAGTTCTTC. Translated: CASSPTSGSYNEQFF.